What follows are 24 T cell receptor beta chains derived from one specimen sequenced in a study of blood T cells in healthy people across ages. Using a J-beta primer mix together with a sample-barcoded 5' primer, a second PCR was run for about 7 to 12 cycles. Each CDR3 protein is one row after TCRdb ran MiXCR on the 5' RACE reads. Of over 600,000 distinct CDR3 sequences detected, 21% appear once; the ten largest clones hold 3.6%. Specimen: blood. All receptors come from a man between 65 and 85 years old in good health.

This clonotype was observed a handful of times. V usage is TRBV3-1 and J usage is TRBJ2-2, with a tentative D call TRBD1 (7 bases). The V gene's germline CDR1 is LGHDT and CDR2 YNNKEL (reference sequence). V was pared by 1 base and J by 1 base, with 10 bases between. The CDR3 has 16 amino acids. CDR3 DNA sequence: TGTGCCAGCAGCCAAGTCCAGGGGGGGAACACCGGGGAGCTGTTTTTT. Encoded protein: CASSQVQGGNTGELFF.

The rearrangement uses TRBV7-2 and TRBJ2-5, with 7 bases identical to TRBD1. The J call may be incorrect, as the DNA end agrees better with TRBJ2-1. The CDR3 length is 14 residues. CDR1 is SGHTA, CDR2 FQGNSA, per germline. In DNA, the CDR3 is TGTGCCAGCAGCTTAGACAGGGGTTTGGATGAGCAGTTCTTC. This codes for CASSLDRGLDEQFF.

This chain uses TRBV11-2 with TRBJ2-7; 10 nucleotides agree with TRBD2. V lost 2 bases, J lost 3 bases, and 7 bases stayed unmatched. In germline, CDR1 is SGHAT, CDR2 FQNNGV. The CDR3 consists of 16 residues. CDR3 DNA sequence: TGTGCCAGCAGCTTACGGGGACTAGCGAAACACTACGAGCAGTACTTC. Translation: CASSLRGLAKHYEQYF.

The chain uses TRBV28 and TRBJ2-4; no clear D gene. The germline V and J ends were trimmed by 5 bases and 0 bases, with 14 bases remaining between them. The CDR3 has 16 amino acids. Germline V CDR1 and CDR2: MDHEN, SYDVKM. The CDR3 DNA reads as TGTGCCAGCAGTAATGTCATAACTCTAGCCAAAAACATTCAGTACTTC. Protein product: CASSNVITLAKNIQYF.

This clonotype showed up just a few times. The chain carries TRBV28 and TRBJ1-2; possible D gene TRBD1, 5 bases. The CDR3 consists of 13 residues. The ends were cut back, 7 bases at V and 0 bases at J, with 9 bases in the middle. Germline V gives CDR1 MDHEN, CDR2 SYDVKM. CDR3 nucleotide sequence: TGTGCCAGCACGACAGTTTCTAACTATGGCTACACCTTC. Its protein product is CASTTVSNYGYTF.

The rearrangement joins TRBV7-6 to TRBJ2-3; tentative D call: TRBD1 (6 bases). The CDR3 is 13 amino acids. Germline V CDR1 and CDR2: SGHVS, FNYEAQ. V was trimmed by 5 bases and J by 6 bases, leaving 12 bases between them. In DNA form, the CDR3 reads TGTGCCAGCAGCCCTGGGACACCTGATACGCAGTATTTT. Amino acid sequence: CASSPGTPDTQYF.

DNA for the CDR3: TGTGCCAGCAGCTTGGCTGGGGGCCTCAGCCCCTACAATGAGCAGTTCTTC. Its translation: CASSLAGGLSPYNEQFF. The J gene is TRBJ2-1, the V gene TRBV5-6; a weak D match, TRBD1 (6 bases). This CDR3 has 17 amino acids. Per the germline V gene, CDR1 is SGHDT and CDR2 is YYEEEE. Trimming pared 0 bases from V and 2 bases from J, leaving 15 bases between.

This clonotype occurred a few times. The CDR3 is CASSLDRVGTGFYEQYF. CDR3 coding DNA: TGTGCCAGCAGCTTAGATCGGGTCGGGACAGGGTTCTACGAGCAGTACTTC. V is TRBV11-2 and J is TRBJ2-5; 9 bases map to TRBD1. The DNA end favors TRBJ2-7, so the J call may be wrong. Germline V gene lookup returns CDR1 SGHAT and CDR2 FQNNGV. The CDR3 loop spans 17 amino acids.

The chain is built from TRBV9 and TRBJ2-5; 11 bases map to TRBD2. Losses at the gene ends were 0 bases for V and 0 bases for J; bases not matched to a gene: 10. The CDR3 runs to 19 residues. Looked up from germline, CDR1 is SGDLS and CDR2 is YYNGEE. Written as DNA, the CDR3 is TGTGCCAGCAGCGTAGCTCCCCGGACTAGCGGGTACGACCAAGAGACCCAGTACTTC. Residues: CASSVAPRTSGYDQETQYF. Variable domain in full (rest from reference TRBV9 and TRBJ2-5): DSGVTQTPKHLITATGQRVTLRCSPRSGDLSVYWYQQSLDQGLQFLIQYYNGEERAKGNILERFSAQQFPDLHSELNLSSLELGDSALYFCASSVAPRTSGYDQETQYFGPGTRLLVL.

This clonotype has only a few counts. V usage is TRBV2 and J usage is TRBJ1-6; D uncertain. The germline V and J ends were trimmed by 0 bases and 10 bases, with 4 bases remaining between them. Germline V lookup: CDR1 SNHLY, CDR2 FYNNEI. The CDR3 is 12 amino acids. Here the CDR3 reads CASSEASSPLHF. Written as DNA, the CDR3 is TGTGCCAGCAGTGAAGCTTCCTCACCCCTCCACTTT.

The chain combines TRBV5-1 with TRBJ2-1, with D uncertain. The CDR3 consists of 12 residues. V was trimmed by 5 bases and J by 8 bases, leaving 11 bases between them. The germline CDR1 and CDR2 sequences are SGHRS and YFSETQ. DNA of the CDR3: TGCGCCAGCAGGTTAAGGGTTGATGAGCAGTTCTTC. Translation: CASRLRVDEQFF.

The chain couples TRBV9 to TRBJ2-1, with 8 bases matching TRBD2. Germline trimming cut 4 bases from V and 5 bases from J; bases unmatched to any gene: 11. The germline V gene has CDR1 SGDLS and CDR2 YYNGEE. This CDR3 contains 16 residues. The CDR3 region has the DNA TGTGCCAGCAGCCCCCGAGCGGGAGCGACACACAATGAGCAGTTCTTC. This translates into CASSPRAGATHNEQFF.

The chain uses TRBV9 and TRBJ2-3, with 14 bases lining up with TRBD2. Germline assignment: CDR1 SGDLS and CDR2 YYNGEE. Trimming cost V 4 bases and J 4 bases; bases outside gene matches: 8. The CDR3 contains 17 residues. The CDR3 DNA reads TGTGCCAGCAGCTCCAAGGGACTAGCGGGAGTGGCAGATACGCAGTATTTT. Translated, it gives CASSSKGLAGVADTQYF.

This clonotype was detected only a few times. Germline and junction disagree at one end, which may indicate a read error. The V and J genes are TRBV12-3 or TRBV12-4 and TRBJ2-3; D uncertain. CDR3 length: 14 residues. The CDR3 sequence: CASTQWLVIDTPYF. CDR3 DNA sequence: TGTGCCAGCACCCAGTGGCTAGTTATAGATACGCCGTATTTT.

J is TRBJ2-1 and V is TRBV9; 7 bases fit TRBD2. The CDR3 length is 16 residues. The V segment lost 1 base and the J segment 1 base; nucleotides outside the gene matches: 5. CDR1 and CDR2 (germline): SGDLS, YYNGEE. Here the CDR3 DNA reads TGTGCCAGCAGCGTAATGGCGGGAGAGTCCTACAATGAGCAGTTCTTC. This codes for CASSVMAGESYNEQFF.

The chain employs TRBV6-5 and TRBJ2-3, with 7 bases matching TRBD2. This CDR3 is 15 amino acids long. Germline V lookup: CDR1 MNHEY, CDR2 SVGAGI. V trimming: 0 bases; J trimming: 3 bases; junction bases outside the gene matches: 3. Here the CDR3 DNA reads TGTGCCAGCAGTTACTCGCCCGGGGGGACAGATACGCAGTATTTT. Its translation is CASSYSPGGTDTQYF.

The chain carries TRBV29-1 and TRBJ2-5; 8 bases are shared with TRBD2. There are 12 residues in the CDR3. Germline V gene data show CDR1 as SQVTM and CDR2 as ANQGSEA. V was clipped by 7 bases and J by 2 bases; unmatched bases: 3. The CDR3 sequence is CSAGRGQETQYF. CDR3 sequence (DNA): TGCAGCGCCGGGAGGGGACAAGAGACCCAGTACTTC.

Many counts were recorded for this clonotype. The CDR3 loop is CASSLRLAGGYEQYF. The CDR3 DNA reads as TGTGCCAGCAGTTTACGACTAGCGGGGGGGTACGAGCAGTACTTC. The chain carries TRBV12-3 or TRBV12-4 and TRBJ2-7, with 14 bases aligning to TRBD2. CDR3 size: 15 residues. With V trimmed by 2 bases and J by 4 bases, 1 base remained unmatched.

The sample holds a few counts of this clonotype. This rearrangement joins TRBV18 to TRBJ2-1; 9 nucleotides line up with TRBD2. Near its end, the DNA agrees better with TRBJ2-7, so the J call may be wrong. The CDR3 loop spans 15 amino acids. CDR1 and CDR2 from the germline V gene are KGHSH and LQKENI. CDR3 DNA: TGTGCCAGCTCACAAAATAGCGGGAGAATTTACGAGCAGTACTTC. Translation gives CASSQNSGRIYEQYF.

This rearrangement joins TRBV7-6 to TRBJ1-1, with D unresolved. CDR1 SGHVS and CDR2 FNYEAQ come from the germline V gene. V gave up 1 base and J gave up 3 bases, with 9 bases separating them. There are 14 residues in the CDR3. The CDR3 region is CASSLGTFYTEAFF. In nucleotides, the CDR3 is TGTGCCAGCAGCTTAGGGACTTTTTACACTGAAGCTTTCTTT.

This clonotype was observed a handful of times. The chain has TRBV5-1 and TRBJ1-2; D gene ambiguous. The V gene lost 2 bases and the J gene lost 8 bases, with 10 bases spanning the gap. CDR1 and CDR2 (germline): SGHRS, YFSETQ. The CDR3 sequence is 12 residues long. CDR3 loop: CASSFDKRGYTF. The CDR3 bases are TGCGCCAGCAGCTTCGATAAGAGGGGCTACACCTTC.

This chain uses TRBV20-1 with TRBJ2-3, with D perhaps matching TRBD2 (6 bases). V lost 0 bases, J lost 5 bases, and 12 bases lay in between. Germline V gene data show CDR1 as DFQATT and CDR2 as SNEGSKA (reference sequence). The CDR3 extends over 14 amino acids. The CDR3 DNA reads as TGCAGTGCTAGAGAAAGACTAGGCAGAGATACGCAGTATTTT. Translated: CSARERLGRDTQYF.

CDR3 sequence: CATSGARGPNQPQHF. DNA for the CDR3: TGTGCCACCAGCGGAGCCAGGGGCCCCAATCAGCCCCAGCATTTT. V and J are TRBV15 and TRBJ1-5, with D perhaps TRBD1 (6 bases). This CDR3 has 15 residues. The V gene's germline CDR1 is LNHNV and CDR2 YYDKDF (reference sequence). Deletions cut 5 bases from V and 3 bases from J, with 14 bases between.

V and J are TRBV7-8 and TRBJ2-3, with D possibly being TRBD2 (6 bases). Germline V gene data show CDR1 as SGHVS and CDR2 as FQNEAQ. The CDR3 is 14 residues long. V lost 4 bases to trimming and J lost 5 bases, with 13 bases between them. CDR3 DNA sequence: TGTGCCAGCAGCTCCAGACTAGAGGTAGATACGCAGTATTTT. It encodes CASSSRLEVDTQYF.